This T cell receptor beta chain appears in the sequencing data of a study of resident and recirculating memory T cells in vitiligo. Study as a whole: Shave-biopsy epidermis from lesional and nonlesional skin was sequenced alongside PBMCs. No cells were sorted; samples were homogenized just before genomic DNA extraction. Study-wide results and caveats: Non-conserved TCRs across sites and patients suggested distinct clones per lesion.

V trimming: 5 bases; J trimming: 1 base; junction bases outside the gene matches: 3. Germline-derived CDR1 and CDR2 are SGHAT and FQNNGV. There are 15 residues in the CDR3. Sequencing used immunoSEQ multiplex PCR; TCRdb keeps in-frame clones, though not all of them. The sample records roughly 80,000 clones, about 91% being singletons. Comment on this clone: Its antigen is not identified.

Sequenced input: blood. The rearrangement uses TRBV11-2 and TRBJ2-7; 12 bases are shared with TRBD2. This TCR was sampled from a male donor with vitiligo. The CDR3 here is CASSQLAGGSYEQYF. The CDR3 DNA reads TGTGCCAGCAGCCAACTAGCGGGAGGTTCCTACGAGCAGTACTTC.